The rows below give T cell receptor beta chains drawn from one sample of a study of beta chain features in type 1 diabetes. Sequencing used immunoSEQ multiplex PCR; TCRdb keeps in-frame clones, though not all of them. The data hold approximately 270,000 clones, with roughly 13% observed a single time. The sequencing input was naive CD4+ T cells from blood. These receptors were collected from a man between 25 and 39 years old with type 1 diabetes. The CDR3 runs from the conserved cysteine through the conserved F or W. A D gene is named only where the DNA matches it firmly. Expanded clones are given a class, and other clones once, few, many or no size at all.

d_call	v_call	clone_size	j_call	cdr3_nt	cdr3_aa
-	TRBV4-3	few	TRBJ2-3	TGCGCCAGCAGCCAAGGATACAGGGTGGATACGCAGTATTTT	CASSQGYRVDTQYF
-	TRBV7-9	-	TRBJ2-1	TGTGCCAGAATGCTTAGAGGGTGGTGGAATGAGCAGTTCTTC	CARMLRGWWNEQFF
-	TRBV5-8	few	TRBJ1-5	TGTGCCAGCAGCTTGGCAGACTATAGCAATCAGCCCCAGCATTTT	CASSLADYSNQPQHF
-	TRBV29-1	few	TRBJ2-1	TGCTTAGCGGCCTATTACAATGAGCAGTTCTTC	CLAAYYNEQFF
TRBD2	TRBV2	few	TRBJ2-1	TGTGCCAGCAGTGGACTAGCGGGATACAATGAGCAGTTCTTC	CASSGLAGYNEQFF
-	TRBV6-5	-	TRBJ2-3	TGTGCCAGCAGTTACAAGAGGAATACAGATACGCAGTATTTT	CASSYKRNTDTQYF
TRBD2	TRBV28	few	TRBJ2-1	TGTGCCAGCAGTTTATCCCTCCGACCTAGCGGGCGCCAGTTCTTC	CASSLSLRPSGRQFF
-	TRBV18	-	TRBJ2-3	TGTGCCAGCTCACCGGACAGCGGCACAGATACGCAGTATTTT	CASSPDSGTDTQYF
-	TRBV27	-	TRBJ2-5	TGTGCCAGCAGTTTGGCGGCCTATTATCGGGGAGAGACCCAGTACTTC	CASSLAAYYRGETQYF
-	TRBV7-3	-	TRBJ2-1	TGTGCCAGCAGCTTTGGCACAGGGTCCTACAATGAGCAGTTCTTC	CASSFGTGSYNEQFF
-	TRBV30	few	TRBJ1-5	TGTGCCTGGAGTGGGAACAGAAGAGATCAGCCCCAGCATTTT	CAWSGNRRDQPQHF
-	TRBV21-1	-	TRBJ2-7	TGTGCCAGCAGCAAAGAGGGACAGGGGAACTACGAGCAGTACTTC	CASSKEGQGNYEQYF
-	TRBV7-9	few	TRBJ2-7	TGTGCCAGCAGTAAGGGGGGGGCGGGCTCCTACGAGCAGTACTTC	CASSKGGAGSYEQYF
TRBD2	TRBV4-2	-	TRBJ2-2	TGTGCCAGCAGCCAAGAATCTAGCGGGACTAACACCGGGGAGCTGTTTTTT	CASSQESSGTNTGELFF
-	TRBV7-9	-	TRBJ1-2	TGTGCCAGCAGCTTCGAACACCATAACTATGGCTACACCTTC	CASSFEHHNYGYTF
-	TRBV6-1	few	TRBJ2-1	TGTGCCAGCAGGACTGACCCGCTGTCCTACAATGAGCAGTTCTTC	CASRTDPLSYNEQFF
-	TRBV7-2	few	TRBJ2-1	TGTGCCAGCAGCTTATCGGGTTATGAGCAGTTCTTC	CASSLSGYEQFF
-	TRBV2	few	TRBJ2-2	TGTGCCAGCTACCGGGAAGCCGGGGAGCTGTTTTTT	CASYREAGELFF
TRBD2	TRBV7-2	-	TRBJ2-1	TGTGCCAGCAGGGCCGGGACTAGCTACAATGAGCAGTTCTTC	CASRAGTSYNEQFF
TRBD2	TRBV7-9	few	TRBJ2-1	TGTGCCAGCAGCTTCGGCGGGAGTTACTACAATGAGCAGTTCTTC	CASSFGGSYYNEQFF
-	TRBV27	-	TRBJ1-5	TGTGCCAGCAGTACCTTGGGCAAAGCGCCCCAGCATTTT	CASSTLGKAPQHF
TRBD1	TRBV7-9	-	TRBJ1-1	TGTGCCGCTGGCAGGGGGATTCTCTCGGGCACTGAAGCTTTCTTT	CAAGRGILSGTEAFF
-	TRBV7-3	-	TRBJ1-1	TGTGCCAGCAGCTCTACAGGGTGGACTGAAGCTTTCTTT	CASSSTGWTEAFF
TRBD1	TRBV27	-	TRBJ1-1	TGTGCCAGCAGTTTGGACAGGGGCCACACTGAAGCTTTCTTT	CASSLDRGHTEAFF
-	TRBV21-1	few	TRBJ1-5	TGTGCCAGCAGGTCCGGGGTCGTCTACAATCAGCCCCAGCATTTT	CASRSGVVYNQPQHF
-	TRBV5-1	few	TRBJ2-3	TGCGCCAGCAGCGCGGTCCAGGGAGGAGATACGCAGTATTTT	CASSAVQGGDTQYF
-	TRBV6-1	-	TRBJ2-2	TGTGCCAGCAACAGGAACGTTAACACCGGGGAGCTGTTTTTT	CASNRNVNTGELFF
TRBD2	TRBV6-5	-	TRBJ2-7	TGTGCCAGCCGCACCACTAGCGGCTACGAGCAGTACTTC	CASRTTSGYEQYF
-	TRBV7-6	-	TRBJ2-3	TGTGCCAGCACACCGATGCAGAGCACAGATACGCAGTATTTT	CASTPMQSTDTQYF
TRBD2	TRBV4-2	few	TRBJ2-5	TGTGCCAGCAGCCTACCGGGACTAGCAACTGAGACCCAGTACTTC	CASSLPGLATETQYF
-	TRBV6-5	-	TRBJ2-4	TGTGCCAGCAGTTACTCTGGGGCGGCCAAAGCCATTCAGTACTTC	CASSYSGAAKAIQYF
TRBD2	TRBV5-4	-	TRBJ2-3	TGTGCCAGCAGCTTGAGGAGCGGGAGATCCGATACGCAGTATTTT	CASSLRSGRSDTQYF
-	TRBV30	few	TRBJ1-1	TGTGCCTGGAGACTCATGAACACTGAAGCTTTCTTT	CAWRLMNTEAFF
TRBD1	TRBV5-1	-	TRBJ1-4	TGCGCCAGCTCCCCACAGGGGGCACGGGAAAAACTGTTTTTT	CASSPQGAREKLFF
-	TRBV27	few	TRBJ2-2	TGTGCCAGCAGCCCGAAGGGGTTTACCGGGGAGCTGTTTTTT	CASSPKGFTGELFF
-	TRBV19	few	TRBJ2-5	TGTGCCAGTAGCCTTAACATGGACATTGCGGCAGAGACCCAGTACTTC	CASSLNMDIAAETQYF
-	TRBV5-1	once	TRBJ2-1	TGCGCCAGCAGCTTGGAACGCTCTAACTCCTACAATGAGCAGTTCTTC	CASSLERSNSYNEQFF
-	TRBV21-1	-	TRBJ2-7	TGTGCCAGCAGCTTCGTAAGGGGACTAGCGGGAGGGAGCTCCTACGAGCAGTACTTC	CASSFVRGLAGGSSYEQYF
-	TRBV6-5	-	TRBJ2-7	TGTGCCAGCAGTGGACTATCCTACGAGCAGTACTTC	CASSGLSYEQYF
-	TRBV18	few	TRBJ1-5	TGTGCCAGCTCACCATACAGGGTGGGCGATCAGCCCCAGCATTTT	CASSPYRVGDQPQHF
TRBD2	TRBV9	-	TRBJ2-7	TGTGCCAGCAGCCGGACTAGCGGGAACTACGAGCAGTACTTC	CASSRTSGNYEQYF
-	TRBV29-1	-	TRBJ2-1	TGCAGCGTTACCATGGCGGGAACCTACAATGAGCAGTTCTTC	CSVTMAGTYNEQFF
-	TRBV4-2	few	TRBJ1-4	TGTGCCAGCAGCCAATCTTCCTTAGATGAAAAACTGTTTTTT	CASSQSSLDEKLFF
-	TRBV11-2	few	TRBJ2-2	TGTGCCAGTGAAGACAGAAAGAACACCGGGGAGCTGTTTTTT	CASEDRKNTGELFF
TRBD2	TRBV25-1	few	TRBJ2-7	TGTGCCAGCAGTCGTCGAGCGGGAGGGCTGATCGACGAGCAGTACTTC	CASSRRAGGLIDEQYF
TRBD2	TRBV25-1	few	TRBJ2-1	TGTGCCAGCAGTTTTCTAGCGGGAGTGGTAGATGAGCAGTTCTTC	CASSFLAGVVDEQFF
-	TRBV5-6	-	TRBJ2-3	TGTGCCAGCAGCACTAGAACTAGCCGGTATTTT	CASSTRTSRYF
-	TRBV2	few	TRBJ1-5	TGTGCCAGCACTATCGAGGGCCCGAGAAATCAGCCCCAGCATTTT	CASTIEGPRNQPQHF
-	TRBV7-3	few	TRBJ2-3	TGTGCCAGCAGCGGAGGGACTTCTAGCACAGATACGCAGTATTTT	CASSGGTSSTDTQYF
TRBD2	TRBV29-1	-	TRBJ2-1	TGCAGCGTTTCCCCCACGACTAGCGGGTACAATGAGCAGTTCTTC	CSVSPTTSGYNEQFF
-	TRBV30	-	TRBJ1-5	TGTGCCTGGAGCGCTACCACTCCATTTCAGCCCCAGCATTTT	CAWSATTPFQPQHF
-	TRBV4-2	few	TRBJ1-5	TGTGCCAGCAGCCAAGATCGTCGACAGGCTACAGGTCAGCCCCAGCATTTT	CASSQDRRQATGQPQHF
TRBD1	TRBV10-3	-	TRBJ1-2	TGTGCCATCAGTGAGTTTCAGGGGGCCAGAGGCTACACCTTC	CAISEFQGARGYTF
TRBD2	TRBV6-4	few	TRBJ2-7	TGTGCCAGCAGTGACTATCCAGCGGGAGAGCAGTACTTC	CASSDYPAGEQYF
-	TRBV7-9	-	TRBJ2-3	TGTGCCAGCAGCTTTTTACAAGGTCGGGGCACAGATACGCAGTATTTT	CASSFLQGRGTDTQYF
-	TRBV29-1	-	TRBJ1-1	TGCAGCGCGGGGGGGGCCCCGAACACTGAAGCTTTCTTT	CSAGGAPNTEAFF
-	TRBV18	-	TRBJ2-1	TGTGCCAGCTCACCATCGACAGACTACAATGAGCAGTTCTTC	CASSPSTDYNEQFF
-	TRBV28	-	TRBJ2-7	TGTGCCAGCAGTTTAGCGAGTAACTACGAGCAGTACTTC	CASSLASNYEQYF
-	TRBV20-1	-	TRBJ1-1	TGCAGTGCCACGACTGGCGAAGCTTTCTTT	CSATTGEAFF
TRBD1	TRBV18	few	TRBJ1-2	TGTGCCAGCTCACCAGTGGGACAGAACTATGGCTACACCTTC	CASSPVGQNYGYTF